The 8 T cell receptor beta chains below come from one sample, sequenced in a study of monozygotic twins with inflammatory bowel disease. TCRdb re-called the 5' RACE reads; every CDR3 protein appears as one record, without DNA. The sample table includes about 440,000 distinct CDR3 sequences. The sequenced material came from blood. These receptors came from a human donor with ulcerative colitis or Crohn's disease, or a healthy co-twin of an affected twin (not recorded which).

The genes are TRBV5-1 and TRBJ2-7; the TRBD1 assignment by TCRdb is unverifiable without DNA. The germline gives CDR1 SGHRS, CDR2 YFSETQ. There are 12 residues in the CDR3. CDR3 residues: CASSYDRDEQYF. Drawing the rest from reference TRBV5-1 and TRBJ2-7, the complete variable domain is KAGVTQTPRYLIKTRGQQVTLSCSPISGHRSVSWYQQTPGQGLQFLFEYFSETQRNKGNFPGRFSGRQFSNSRSEMNVSTLELGDSALYLCASSYDRDEQYFGPGTRLTVT.

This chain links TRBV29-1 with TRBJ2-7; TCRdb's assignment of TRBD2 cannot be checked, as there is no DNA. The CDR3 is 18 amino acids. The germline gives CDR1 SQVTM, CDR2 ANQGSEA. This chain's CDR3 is CSVGGLAGGPTVGEEQYF.

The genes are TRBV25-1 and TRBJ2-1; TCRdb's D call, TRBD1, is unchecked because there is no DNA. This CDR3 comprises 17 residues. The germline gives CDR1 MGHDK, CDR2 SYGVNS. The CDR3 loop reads CASSGGDPGGADNEQFF.

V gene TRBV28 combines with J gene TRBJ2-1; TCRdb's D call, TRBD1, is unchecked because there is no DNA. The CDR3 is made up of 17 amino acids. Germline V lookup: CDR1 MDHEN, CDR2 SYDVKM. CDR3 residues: CASSTPPPSGVYNEQFF.

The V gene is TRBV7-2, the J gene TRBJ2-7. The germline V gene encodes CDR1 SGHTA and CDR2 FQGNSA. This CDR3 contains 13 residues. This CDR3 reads CASSFEAPYEQYF.

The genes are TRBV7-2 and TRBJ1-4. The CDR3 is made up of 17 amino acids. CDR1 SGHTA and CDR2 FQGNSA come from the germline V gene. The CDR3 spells CASSLGGTRSWYEKLFF.

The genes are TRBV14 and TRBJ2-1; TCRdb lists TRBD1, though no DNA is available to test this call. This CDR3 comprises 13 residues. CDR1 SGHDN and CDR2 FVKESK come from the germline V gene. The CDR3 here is CASSLPGSIEQFF.

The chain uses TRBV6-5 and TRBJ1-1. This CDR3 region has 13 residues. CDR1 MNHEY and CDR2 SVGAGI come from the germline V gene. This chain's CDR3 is CASSSPVRTEAFF.